Following are 4 T cell receptor beta chains from one sample sequenced in a study of control samples from healthy donors and cancer patients (dated by TCRdb to 2018 to 2020). To prepare the library, the immunoSEQ multiplex PCR assay was applied. In its TCRdb copy, this immuneACCESS table keeps in-frame sequences only and misses some clones. Where compared with another copy, unresolved V genes explain less than half of these, and the others have no known cause. The sample table contains approximately 100,000 clones; only one count was recorded for around 88% of them. The ten biggest clones cover roughly 14% of the sample. Sequenced material: blood. These receptors were taken from a man younger than 45 in good health.

This chain connects TRBV5-4 to TRBJ2-7; TRBD1 aligns across 10 bases. V lost 5 bases to trimming and J lost 6 bases; unmatched junction nucleotides: 5. This CDR3 contains 13 residues. Germline V gene lookup returns CDR1 SGHNT and CDR2 YYREEE (reference sequence). The CDR3 loop reads CASRAGTGVEQYF. CDR3 nucleotides: TGTGCCAGCAGGGCCGGGACAGGGGTCGAGCAGTACTTC.

The genes are TRBV7-9 and TRBJ2-7, with TRBD1 identical over 10 bases. V lost 3 bases, J lost 4 bases, and 6 bases stayed unmatched. Germline values: CDR1 SEHNR, CDR2 FQNEAQ (reference sequence). This CDR3 comprises 15 residues. The CDR3 region has the DNA TGTGCCAGCAGCTTCTTCGGGACAGGGGCTTACGAGCAGTACTTC. Its translation is CASSFFGTGAYEQYF.

The V gene is TRBV14, the J gene TRBJ2-5; TRBD2 matches at 11 bases. The V gene end was trimmed by 0 bases and the J gene end by 4 bases; junction bases not matched to a gene: 7. The CDR3 runs to 17 residues. Looked up from germline, CDR1 is SGHDN and CDR2 is FVKESK. The CDR3 reads CASSQDMGLAVGETQYF. As DNA, the CDR3 is TGTGCCAGCAGCCAAGACATGGGACTAGCGGTAGGAGAGACCCAGTACTTC.

The rearrangement joins TRBV20-1 to TRBJ1-1; D remains ambiguous. The CDR3 extends over 11 amino acids. The V gene lost 8 bases and the J gene lost 2 bases, with 9 bases spanning the gap. Germline CDR1 is DFQATT and CDR2 is SNEGSKA (reference sequence). The chain's CDR3 is CSPYQNTEAFF. CDR3 sequence (DNA): TGCAGTCCATACCAAAACACTGAAGCTTTCTTT.